Detailed here is one TCR beta chain. Its matching antigen is unknown. CDR1 and CDR2 from the germline V gene are MDHEN and SYDVKM. The CDR3 is 17 amino acids. V shed 6 bases and J shed 6 bases, with 24 bases lying between them. These data originate in a study of T cell responses to AZD1222 COVID-19 vaccine. Both about-4-week and about-12-week second-dose recipients were combined. The data were produced by immunoSEQ multiplex PCR, yet TCRdb's version contains in-frame clones alone and is incomplete. The sample records roughly 80,000 clones, around nine tenths being singletons. Study-wide results and caveats: In all cases, repertoires were sampled only after the peak T cell response. The donor cohort was predominantly white British with a female majority, and clonal diversity may have been underestimated. After two AZD1222 doses, spike-specific TCR breadth and depth rose versus day 0.

Here the sequenced sample was peripheral blood, taken 28 days after the second AZD1222 dose. This sequence joins TRBV28 and TRBJ1-5; perhaps TRBD1 as D (5 bases). The TCR sequence derives from an adult who received the AZD1222 COVID-19 vaccine. Written as DNA, the CDR3 is TGTGCCAGCAGCCCCCGCCGGGCAGGGTTAGGTGGTCAGCCCCAGCATTTT. Translating gives CASSPRRAGLGGQPQHF. Looking up the rest from reference TRBV28 and TRBJ1-5 gives the full variable domain: DVKVTQSSRYLVKRTGEKVFLECVQDMDHENMFWYRQDPGLGLRLIYFSYDVKMKEKGDIPEGYSVSREKKERFSLILESASTNQTSMYLCASSPRRAGLGGQPQHFGDGTRLSIL.